This T cell receptor (beta chain) emerged from a study of blood T cell repertoires in COVID-19. Repertoires were generated with immunoSEQ multiplex PCR, while TCRdb's copy carries only in-frame clones and drops some. Of 95,000 or so clones in the sample, 84% were seen once. There are 11 residues in the CDR3. This sequence was found in a human donor in a cohort sampled during active COVID-19. Sequenced input: peripheral blood. V and J are TRBV21-1 and TRBJ2-2; the D segment call TRBD2 is taken from the table without a DNA check. TRBV21-1 is termed a pseudogene. CDR3 bases: TGTGCCCTGAGTGTCACCGGGGAGCTGTTTTTT. It specifies CALSVTGELFF.